This T cell receptor (beta chain) was sequenced in a study of T cells in Graves' hyperthyroidism and ophthalmopathy. Amplified regions were TCR beta CDR3 sequences from RNA transcripts. Initially, a first-round RT-PCR of the TCR CDR3 employed the HTBI primer set. In TCRdb, the multiplex PCR reads were re-called with MiXCR into one record per CDR3 protein. The table lists nearly 600,000 distinct CDR3 sequences, approximately 15% of them singletons. This clonotype was observed at least ten times. Germline V gives CDR1 SGHVS, CDR2 FNYEAQ. V was clipped by 2 bases and J by 9 bases; unmatched bases: 8. The CDR3 runs to 15 residues.

This chain connects TRBV7-6 to TRBJ2-1; 9 nucleotides align to TRBD2. This TCR derives from a young woman with Graves' ophthalmopathy. The sequencing input was blood. CDR3 nucleotide sequence: TGTGCCAGCAGCTTAAATCTGGCGGGAGGGAGTGAGCAGTTCTTC. It translates to CASSLNLAGGSEQFF.